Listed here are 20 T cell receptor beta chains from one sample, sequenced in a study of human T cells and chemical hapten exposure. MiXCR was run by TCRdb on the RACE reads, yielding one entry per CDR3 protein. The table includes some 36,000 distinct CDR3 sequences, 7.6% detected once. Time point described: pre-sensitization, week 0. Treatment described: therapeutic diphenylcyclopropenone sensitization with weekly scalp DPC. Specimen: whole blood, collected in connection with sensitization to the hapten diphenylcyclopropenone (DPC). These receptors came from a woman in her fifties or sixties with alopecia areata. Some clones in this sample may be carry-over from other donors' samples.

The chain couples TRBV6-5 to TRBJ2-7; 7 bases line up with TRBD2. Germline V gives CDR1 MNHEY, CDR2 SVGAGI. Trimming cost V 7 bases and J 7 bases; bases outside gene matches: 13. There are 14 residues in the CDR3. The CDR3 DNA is TGTGCCAGCACCCCTGGCGGGAGCTTCCGGGAGCAGTACTTC. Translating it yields CASTPGGSFREQYF.

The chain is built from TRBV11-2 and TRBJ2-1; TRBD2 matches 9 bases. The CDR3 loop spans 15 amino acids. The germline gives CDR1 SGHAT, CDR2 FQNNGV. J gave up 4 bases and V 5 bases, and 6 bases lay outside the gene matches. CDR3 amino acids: CASSKPGLAYNEQFF. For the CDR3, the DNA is TGTGCCAGCAGCAAACCGGGACTAGCTTACAATGAGCAGTTCTTC.

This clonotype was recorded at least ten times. The CDR3 DNA follows: TGTGCCAGCAGCGGAACCGGGACAGGACACGAAAAACTGTTTTTT. This translates into CASSGTGTGHEKLFF. The chain joins TRBV16 to TRBJ1-4, with TRBD1 identical over 8 bases. The CDR3 loop spans 15 amino acids. V dropped 5 bases and J dropped 8; count of bases not matched to a gene: 10. CDR1 and CDR2 (germline): KGHSY, FQNENV. Full variable domain (outside the CDR3, taken from reference TRBV16 and TRBJ1-4): GEEVAQTPKHLVRGEGQKAKLYCAPIKGHSYVFWYQQVLKNEFKFLISFQNENVFDETGMPKERFSAKCLPNSPCSLEIQATKLEDSAVYFCASSGTGTGHEKLFFGSGTQLSVL.

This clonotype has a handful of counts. CDR3 in amino acids: CASSQDRVGQPQHF. The DNA for the CDR3 is TGCGCCAGCAGCCAGGACAGGGTGGGTCAGCCCCAGCATTTT. This chain joins TRBV4-3 and TRBJ1-5; 8 bases map to TRBD1. There are 14 residues in the CDR3. With V trimmed by 3 bases and J by 6 bases, 4 bases remained unmatched. Germline loops: CDR1 LGHNA, CDR2 YSLEER.

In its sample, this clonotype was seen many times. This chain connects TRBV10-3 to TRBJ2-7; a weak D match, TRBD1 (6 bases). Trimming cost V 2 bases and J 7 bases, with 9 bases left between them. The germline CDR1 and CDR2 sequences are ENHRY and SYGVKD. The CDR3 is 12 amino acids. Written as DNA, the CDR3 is TGTGCCATCAGTGAGCCGAGGGGGGAGCAGTACTTC. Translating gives CAISEPRGEQYF.

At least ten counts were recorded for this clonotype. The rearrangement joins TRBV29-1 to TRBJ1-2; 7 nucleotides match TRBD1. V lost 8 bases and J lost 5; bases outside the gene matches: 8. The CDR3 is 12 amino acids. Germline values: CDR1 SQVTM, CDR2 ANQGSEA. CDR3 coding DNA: TGCAGCAGCCGGACAGGCCAATATGGCTACACCTTC. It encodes CSSRTGQYGYTF.

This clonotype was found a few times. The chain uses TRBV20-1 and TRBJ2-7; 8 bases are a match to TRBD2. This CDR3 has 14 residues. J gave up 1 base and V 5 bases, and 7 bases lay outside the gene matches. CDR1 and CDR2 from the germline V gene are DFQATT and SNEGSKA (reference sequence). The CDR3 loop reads CSAPRLAKSYEQYF. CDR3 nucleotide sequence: TGCAGTGCTCCTCGACTAGCGAAATCCTACGAGCAGTACTTC.

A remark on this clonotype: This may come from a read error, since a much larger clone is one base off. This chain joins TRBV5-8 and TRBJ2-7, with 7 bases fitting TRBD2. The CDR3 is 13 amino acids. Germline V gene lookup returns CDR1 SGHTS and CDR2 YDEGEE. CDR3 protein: CVSPFTGAGEQYF. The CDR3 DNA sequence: TGTGTCAGCCCCTTTACGGGAGCGGGGGAGCAGTACTTC.

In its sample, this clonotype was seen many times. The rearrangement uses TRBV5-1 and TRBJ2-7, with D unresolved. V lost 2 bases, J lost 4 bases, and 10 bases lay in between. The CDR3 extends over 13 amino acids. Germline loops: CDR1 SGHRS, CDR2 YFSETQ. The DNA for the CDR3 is TGCGCCAGCAGCTTAGAAGGTAGATACGAGCAGTACTTC. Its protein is CASSLEGRYEQYF.

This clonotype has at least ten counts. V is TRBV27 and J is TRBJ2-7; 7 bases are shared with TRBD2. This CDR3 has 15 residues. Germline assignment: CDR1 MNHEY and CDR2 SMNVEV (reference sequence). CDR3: CAFPWRGITSYEQYF. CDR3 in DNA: TGTGCTTTCCCTTGGCGGGGGATAACTTCCTACGAGCAGTACTTC.

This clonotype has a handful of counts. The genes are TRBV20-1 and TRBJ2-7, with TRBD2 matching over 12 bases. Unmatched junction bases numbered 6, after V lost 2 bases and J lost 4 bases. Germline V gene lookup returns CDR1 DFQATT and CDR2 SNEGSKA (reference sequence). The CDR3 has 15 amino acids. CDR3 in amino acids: CSARLAGGPDYEQYF. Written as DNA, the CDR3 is TGCAGTGCTAGACTAGCGGGAGGGCCGGATTACGAGCAGTACTTC.

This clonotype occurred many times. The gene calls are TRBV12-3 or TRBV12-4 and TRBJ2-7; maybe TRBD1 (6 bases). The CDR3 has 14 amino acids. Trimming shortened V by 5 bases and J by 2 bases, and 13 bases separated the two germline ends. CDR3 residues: CASSPWDKPYEQYF. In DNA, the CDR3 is TGTGCCAGCAGTCCGTGGGACAAGCCCTACGAGCAGTACTTC.

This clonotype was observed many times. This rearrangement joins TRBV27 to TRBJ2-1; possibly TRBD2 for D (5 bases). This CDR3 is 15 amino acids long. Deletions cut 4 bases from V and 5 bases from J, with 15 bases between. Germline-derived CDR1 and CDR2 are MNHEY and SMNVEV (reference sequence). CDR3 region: CASSSWRRSDNEQFF. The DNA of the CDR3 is TGTGCCAGCAGTTCCTGGAGGAGGTCCGACAATGAGCAGTTCTTC.

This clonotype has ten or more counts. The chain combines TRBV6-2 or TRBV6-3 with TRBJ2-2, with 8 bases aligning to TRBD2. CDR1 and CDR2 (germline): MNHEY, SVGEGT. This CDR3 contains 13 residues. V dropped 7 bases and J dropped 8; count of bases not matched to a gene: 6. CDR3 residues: CASTISGSGELFF. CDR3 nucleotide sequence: TGTGCCAGCACCATAAGCGGGAGTGGGGAGCTGTTTTTT.

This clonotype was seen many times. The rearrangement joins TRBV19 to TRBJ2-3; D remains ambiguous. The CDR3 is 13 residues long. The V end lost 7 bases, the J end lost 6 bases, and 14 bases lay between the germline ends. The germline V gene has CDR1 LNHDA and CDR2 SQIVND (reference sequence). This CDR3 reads CASTLPGSDTQYF. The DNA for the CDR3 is TGTGCCAGTACCCTTCCGGGCAGCGATACGCAGTATTTT.

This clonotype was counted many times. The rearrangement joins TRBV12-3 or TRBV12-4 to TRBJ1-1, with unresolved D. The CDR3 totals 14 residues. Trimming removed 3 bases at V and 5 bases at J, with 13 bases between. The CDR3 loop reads CASSFRDYGTEAFF. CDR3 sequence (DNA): TGTGCCAGCAGTTTTAGGGATTACGGGACTGAAGCTTTCTTT.

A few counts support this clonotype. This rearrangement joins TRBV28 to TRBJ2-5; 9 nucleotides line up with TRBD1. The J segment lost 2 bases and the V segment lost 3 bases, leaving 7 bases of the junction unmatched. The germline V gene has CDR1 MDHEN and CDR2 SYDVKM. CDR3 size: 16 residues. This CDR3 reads CASSLTGQGRQETQYF. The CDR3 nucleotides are TGTGCCAGCAGTTTGACAGGACAGGGGAGGCAAGAGACCCAGTACTTC.

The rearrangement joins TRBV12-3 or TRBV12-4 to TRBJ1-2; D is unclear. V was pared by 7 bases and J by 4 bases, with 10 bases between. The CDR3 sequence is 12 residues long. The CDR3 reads CASTIEGYGYTF. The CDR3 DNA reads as TGTGCCAGCACTATCGAAGGCTATGGCTACACCTTC.

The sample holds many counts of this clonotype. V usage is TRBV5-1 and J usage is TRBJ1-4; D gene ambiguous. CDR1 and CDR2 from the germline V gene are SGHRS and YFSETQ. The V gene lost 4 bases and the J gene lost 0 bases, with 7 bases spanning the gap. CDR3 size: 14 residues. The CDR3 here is CASSAGATNEKLFF. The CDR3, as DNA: TGCGCCAGCAGCGCCGGGGCAACTAATGAAAAACTGTTTTTT.

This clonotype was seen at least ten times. Here the CDR3 reads CASSHPGLLGEQFF. CDR3 bases: TGTGCCAGCAGTCACCCGGGACTCCTCGGGGAGCAGTTCTTC. This rearrangement joins TRBV6-2 or TRBV6-3 to TRBJ2-1; perhaps TRBD2 as D (6 bases). CDR1 and CDR2 (germline): MNHEY, SVGEGT. Trimming cost V 5 bases and J 10 bases, with 18 bases left between them. The CDR3 runs 14 residues.